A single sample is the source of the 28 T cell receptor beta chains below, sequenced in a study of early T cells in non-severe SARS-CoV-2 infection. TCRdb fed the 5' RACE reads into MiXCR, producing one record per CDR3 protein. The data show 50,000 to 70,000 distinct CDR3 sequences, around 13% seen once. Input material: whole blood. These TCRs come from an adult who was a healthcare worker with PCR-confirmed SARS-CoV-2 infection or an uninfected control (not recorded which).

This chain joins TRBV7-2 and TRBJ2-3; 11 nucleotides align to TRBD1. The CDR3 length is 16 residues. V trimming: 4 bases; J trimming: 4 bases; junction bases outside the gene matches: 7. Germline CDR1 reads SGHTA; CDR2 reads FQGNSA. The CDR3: CASSSRTGGPADTQYF. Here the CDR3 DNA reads TGTGCCAGCAGCTCCCGGACAGGGGGCCCGGCAGATACGCAGTATTTT. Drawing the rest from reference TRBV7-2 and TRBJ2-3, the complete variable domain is GAGVSQSPSNKVTEKGKDVELRCDPISGHTALYWYRQSLGQGLEFLIYFQGNSAPDKSGLPSDRFSAERTGGSVSTLTIQRTQQEDSAVYLCASSSRTGGPADTQYFGPGTRLTVL.

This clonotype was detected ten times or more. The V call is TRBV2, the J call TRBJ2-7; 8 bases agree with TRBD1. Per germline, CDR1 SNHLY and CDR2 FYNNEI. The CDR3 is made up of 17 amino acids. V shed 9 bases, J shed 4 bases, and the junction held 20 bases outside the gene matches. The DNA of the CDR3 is TGTGCCAGTTCAGGGGGCTTCAAAATGTTGCCGCGGTACGAGCAGTACTTC. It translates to CASSGGFKMLPRYEQYF.

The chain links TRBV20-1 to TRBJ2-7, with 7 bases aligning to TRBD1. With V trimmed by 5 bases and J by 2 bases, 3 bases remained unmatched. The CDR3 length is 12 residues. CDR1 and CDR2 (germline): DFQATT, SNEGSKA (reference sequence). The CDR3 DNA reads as TGCAGTGCTCCCGGGACAGCCTACGAGCAGTACTTC. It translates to CSAPGTAYEQYF.

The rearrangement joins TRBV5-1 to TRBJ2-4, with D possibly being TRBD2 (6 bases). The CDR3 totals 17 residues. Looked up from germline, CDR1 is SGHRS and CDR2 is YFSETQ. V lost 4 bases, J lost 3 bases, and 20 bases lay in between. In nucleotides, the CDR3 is TGCGCCAGCAGCCTTCCGGGACTTCCGAGGGGCAAAAACATTCAGTACTTC. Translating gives CASSLPGLPRGKNIQYF.

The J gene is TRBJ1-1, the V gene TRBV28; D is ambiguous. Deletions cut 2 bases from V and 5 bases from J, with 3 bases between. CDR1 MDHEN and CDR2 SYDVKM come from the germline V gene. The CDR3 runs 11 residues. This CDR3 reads CASSLITEAFF. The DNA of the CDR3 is TGTGCCAGCAGTTTAATAACTGAAGCTTTCTTT. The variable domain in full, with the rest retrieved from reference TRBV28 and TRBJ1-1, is DVKVTQSSRYLVKRTGEKVFLECVQDMDHENMFWYRQDPGLGLRLIYFSYDVKMKEKGDIPEGYSVSREKKERFSLILESASTNQTSMYLCASSLITEAFFGQGTRLTVV.

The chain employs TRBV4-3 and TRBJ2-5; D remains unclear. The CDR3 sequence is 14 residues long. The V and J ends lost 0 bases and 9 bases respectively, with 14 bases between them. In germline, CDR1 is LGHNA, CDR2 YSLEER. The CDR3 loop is CASSQEVRITAQYF. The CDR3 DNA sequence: TGCGCCAGCAGCCAAGAAGTTCGGATTACGGCCCAGTACTTC.

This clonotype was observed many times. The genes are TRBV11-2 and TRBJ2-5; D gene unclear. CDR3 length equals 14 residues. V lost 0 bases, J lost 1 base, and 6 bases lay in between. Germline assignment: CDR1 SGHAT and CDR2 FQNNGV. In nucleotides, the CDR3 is TGTGCCAGCAGCTTAGATGGAGCCCAAGAGACCCAGTACTTC. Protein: CASSLDGAQETQYF.

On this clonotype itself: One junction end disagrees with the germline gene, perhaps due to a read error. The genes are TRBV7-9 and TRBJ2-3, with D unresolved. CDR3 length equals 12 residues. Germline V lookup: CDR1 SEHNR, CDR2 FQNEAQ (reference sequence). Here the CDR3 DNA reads TGTACCAGCAGCCGAATGACAGATACGCAGTATTTT. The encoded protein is CTSSRMTDTQYF.

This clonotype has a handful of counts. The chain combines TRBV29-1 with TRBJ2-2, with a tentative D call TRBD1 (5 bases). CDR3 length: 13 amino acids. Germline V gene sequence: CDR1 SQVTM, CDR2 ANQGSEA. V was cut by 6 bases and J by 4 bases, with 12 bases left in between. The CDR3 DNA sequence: TGCAGCGTATCGACCAGGGCCACCGGGGAGCTGTTTTTT. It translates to CSVSTRATGELFF.

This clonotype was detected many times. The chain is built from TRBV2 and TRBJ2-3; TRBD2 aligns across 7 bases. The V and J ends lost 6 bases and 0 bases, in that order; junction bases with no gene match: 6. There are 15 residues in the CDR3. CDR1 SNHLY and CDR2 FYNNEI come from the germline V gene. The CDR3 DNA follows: TGTGCCAGCAGCCCCGAGGGAGGGAGCACAGATACGCAGTATTTT. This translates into CASSPEGGSTDTQYF. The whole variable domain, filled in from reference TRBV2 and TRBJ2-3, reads EPEVTQTPSHQVTQMGQEVILRCVPISNHLYFYWYRQILGQKVEFLVSFYNNEISEKSEIFDDQFSVERPDGSNFTLKIRSTKLEDSAMYFCASSPEGGSTDTQYFGPGTRLTVL.

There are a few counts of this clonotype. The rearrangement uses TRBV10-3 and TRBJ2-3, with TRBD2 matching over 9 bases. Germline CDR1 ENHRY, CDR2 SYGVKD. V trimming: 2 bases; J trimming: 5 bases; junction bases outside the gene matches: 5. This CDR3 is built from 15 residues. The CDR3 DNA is TGTGCCATCAGTGAGCAGAAGCGGGGGGAAGATACGCAGTATTTT. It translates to CAISEQKRGEDTQYF.

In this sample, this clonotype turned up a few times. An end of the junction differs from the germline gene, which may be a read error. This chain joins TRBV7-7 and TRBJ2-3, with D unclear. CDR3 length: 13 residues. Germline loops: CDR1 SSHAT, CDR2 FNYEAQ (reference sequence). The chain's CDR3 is CASSLQRTDTQYF. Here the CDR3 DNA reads TGTGCTAGCAGCTTACAGCGCACAGATACGCAGTATTTT. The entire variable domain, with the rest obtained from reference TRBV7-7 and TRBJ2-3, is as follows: GAGVSQSPRYKVTKRGQDVTLRCDPISSHATLYWYQQALGQGPEFLTYFNYEAQPDKSGLPSDRFSAERPEGSISTLTIQRTEQRDSAMYRCASSLQRTDTQYFGPGTRLTVL.

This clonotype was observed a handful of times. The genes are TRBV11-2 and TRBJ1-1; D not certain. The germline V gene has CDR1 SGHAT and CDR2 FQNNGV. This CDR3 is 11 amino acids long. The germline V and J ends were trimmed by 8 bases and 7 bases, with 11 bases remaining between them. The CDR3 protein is CASLAWDEAFF. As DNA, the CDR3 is TGTGCCAGCCTTGCTTGGGATGAAGCTTTCTTT. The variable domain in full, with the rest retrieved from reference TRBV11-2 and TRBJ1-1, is EAGVAQSPRYKIIEKRQSVAFWCNPISGHATLYWYQQILGQGPKLLIQFQNNGVVDDSQLPKDRFSAERLKGVDSTLKIQPAKLEDSAVYLCASLAWDEAFFGQGTRLTVV.

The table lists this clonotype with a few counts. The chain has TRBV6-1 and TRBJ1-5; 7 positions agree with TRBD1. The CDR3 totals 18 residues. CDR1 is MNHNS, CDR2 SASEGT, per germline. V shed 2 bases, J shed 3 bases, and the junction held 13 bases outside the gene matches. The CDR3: CASSEMTPGQDLNQPQHF. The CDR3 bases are TGTGCCAGCAGTGAAATGACCCCCGGACAGGACCTCAATCAGCCCCAGCATTTT.

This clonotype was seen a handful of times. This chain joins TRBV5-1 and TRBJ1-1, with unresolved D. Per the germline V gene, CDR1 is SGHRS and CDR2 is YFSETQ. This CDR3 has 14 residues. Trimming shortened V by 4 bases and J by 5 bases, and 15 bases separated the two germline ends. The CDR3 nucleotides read TGCGCCAGCAGCCCAATAATTAGTGGGACTGAAGCTTTCTTT. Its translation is CASSPIISGTEAFF.

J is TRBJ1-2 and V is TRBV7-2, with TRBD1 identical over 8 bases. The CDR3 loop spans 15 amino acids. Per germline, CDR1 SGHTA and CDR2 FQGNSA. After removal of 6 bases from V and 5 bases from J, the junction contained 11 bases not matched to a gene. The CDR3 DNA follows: TGTGCCAGCAGACCCACCGTGACAGGGGAATATGGCTACACCTTC. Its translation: CASRPTVTGEYGYTF.

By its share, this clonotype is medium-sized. Here the CDR3 DNA reads TGTGCCAGCAGCTTGGTTGGAAGCTACACCTTC. It yields the protein CASSLVGSYTF. J is TRBJ1-2 and V is TRBV5-4, with unresolved D. The germline gives CDR1 SGHNT, CDR2 YYREEE (reference sequence). The V end was cut by 0 bases, the J end by 9 bases, with 6 bases between. There are 11 residues in the CDR3.

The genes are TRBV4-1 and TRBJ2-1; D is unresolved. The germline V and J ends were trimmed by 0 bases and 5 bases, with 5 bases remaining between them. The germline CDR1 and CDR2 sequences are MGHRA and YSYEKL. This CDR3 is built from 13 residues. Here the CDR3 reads CASSQDYDNEQFF. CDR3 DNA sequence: TGCGCCAGCAGCCAAGATTATGACAATGAGCAGTTCTTC.

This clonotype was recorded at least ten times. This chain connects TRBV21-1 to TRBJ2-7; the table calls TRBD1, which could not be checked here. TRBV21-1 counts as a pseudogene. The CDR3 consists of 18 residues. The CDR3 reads CASSRQGRWGPGPDEQYF. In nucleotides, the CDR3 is TGTGCCAGCAGCCGTCAAGGGCGGTGGGGGCCGGGGCCGGACGAGCAGTACTTC.

The CDR3 spells CSAGVEVDQPQHF. Written as DNA, the CDR3 is TGCAGTGCAGGGGTAGAGGTGGATCAGCCCCAGCATTTT. This chain uses TRBV20-1 with TRBJ1-5, with D possibly TRBD1 on 5 matching bases. The germline V and J ends were trimmed by 6 bases and 5 bases, with 14 bases remaining between them. In germline, CDR1 is DFQATT, CDR2 SNEGSKA (reference sequence). This CDR3 region has 13 residues.

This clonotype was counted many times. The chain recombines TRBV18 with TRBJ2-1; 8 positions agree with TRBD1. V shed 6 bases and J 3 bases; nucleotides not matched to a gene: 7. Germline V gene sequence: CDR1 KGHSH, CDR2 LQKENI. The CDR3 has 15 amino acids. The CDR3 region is CASSPDRANYNEQFF. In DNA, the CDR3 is TGTGCCAGCTCCCCGGACAGGGCTAACTACAATGAGCAGTTCTTC. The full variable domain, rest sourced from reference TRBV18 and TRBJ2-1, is NAGVMQNPRHLVRRRGQEARLRCSPMKGHSHVYWYRQLPEEGLKFMVYLQKENIIDESGMPKERFSAEFPKEGPSILRIQQVVRGDSAAYFCASSPDRANYNEQFFGPGTRLTVL.

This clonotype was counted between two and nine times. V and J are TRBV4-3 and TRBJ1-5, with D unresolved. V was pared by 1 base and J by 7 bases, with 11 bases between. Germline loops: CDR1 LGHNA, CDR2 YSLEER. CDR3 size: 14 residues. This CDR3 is CASSQVPDLQPQHF. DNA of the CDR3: TGCGCCAGCAGCCAAGTACCGGATCTCCAGCCCCAGCATTTT.

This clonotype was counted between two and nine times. CDR3 sequence (DNA): TGTGCCTGGAGCGGGGACAGGGGAAAAAACACTGAAGCTTTCTTT. Protein: CAWSGDRGKNTEAFF. V and J are TRBV30 and TRBJ1-1; 10 bases line up with TRBD1. Trimming took 3 bases from V and 2 from J; bases not matched to a gene: 6. Germline V gene sequence: CDR1 GTSNPN, CDR2 SVGIG (reference sequence). The CDR3 covers 15 residues.

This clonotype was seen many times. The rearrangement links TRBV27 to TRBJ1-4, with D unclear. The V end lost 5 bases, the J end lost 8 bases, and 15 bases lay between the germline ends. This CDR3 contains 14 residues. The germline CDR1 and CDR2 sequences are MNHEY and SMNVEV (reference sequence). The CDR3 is CASSPRTVEEKLFF. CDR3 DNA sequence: TGTGCCAGCAGTCCGCGGACGGTCGAGGAAAAACTGTTTTTT. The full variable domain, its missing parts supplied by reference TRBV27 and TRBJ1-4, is EAQVTQNPRYLITVTGKKLTVTCSQNMNHEYMSWYRQDPGLGLRQIYYSMNVEVTDKGDVPEGYKVSRKEKRNFPLILESPSPNQTSLYFCASSPRTVEEKLFFGSGTQLSVL.

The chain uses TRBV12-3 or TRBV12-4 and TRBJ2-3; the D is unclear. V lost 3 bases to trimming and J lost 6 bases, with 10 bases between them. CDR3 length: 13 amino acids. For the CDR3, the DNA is TGTGCCAGCAGTTTTGATCAGAGTGATACGCAGTATTTT. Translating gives CASSFDQSDTQYF.

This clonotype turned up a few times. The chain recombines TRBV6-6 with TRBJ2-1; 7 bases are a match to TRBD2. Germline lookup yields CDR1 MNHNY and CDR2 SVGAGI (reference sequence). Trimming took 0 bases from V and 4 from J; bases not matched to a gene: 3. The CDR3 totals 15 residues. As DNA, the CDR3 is TGTGCCAGCAGTTACTCTAGCGGGCGGTACAATGAGCAGTTCTTC. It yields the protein CASSYSSGRYNEQFF.

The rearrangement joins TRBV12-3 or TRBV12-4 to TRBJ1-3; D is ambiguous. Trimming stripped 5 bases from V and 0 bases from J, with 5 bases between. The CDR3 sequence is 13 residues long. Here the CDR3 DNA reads TGTGCCAGCAGTACATACTCTGGAAACACCATATATTTT. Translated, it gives CASSTYSGNTIYF.

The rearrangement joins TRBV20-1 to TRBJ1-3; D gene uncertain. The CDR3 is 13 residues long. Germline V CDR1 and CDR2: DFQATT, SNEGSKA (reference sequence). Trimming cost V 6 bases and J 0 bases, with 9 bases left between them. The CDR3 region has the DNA TGCAGTGCCGGGAGGCTCTCTGGAAACACCATATATTTT. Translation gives CSAGRLSGNTIYF.